Below are 8 T cell receptor beta chains sequenced from a single sample in a study of blood T cell repertoires in COVID-19. TCRdb's table, derived via immunoSEQ multiplex PCR, lists solely in-frame clones and lacks some. The sample has some 140,000 clones; under 80% are singletons. Sequenced: peripheral blood. These receptors were taken from an elderly man with acute or convalescent COVID-19.

The chain uses TRBV5-1 and TRBJ2-3; TRBD1 aligns across 11 bases. V trimming: 4 bases; J trimming: 7 bases; junction bases outside the gene matches: 8. The CDR3 sequence is 15 residues long. The germline V gene encodes CDR1 SGHRS and CDR2 YFSETQ. CDR3 sequence reads: CASSTGTGGSYTQYF. The CDR3 nucleotides are TGCGCCAGCAGCACCGGGACAGGGGGTTCATATACGCAGTATTTT.

The rearrangement links TRBV5-1 to TRBJ2-2; D unclear. There are 15 residues in the CDR3. Between the trimmed V and J ends, which lost 0 bases and 0 bases, there was a span of 6 bases. Germline V gene data show CDR1 as SGHRS and CDR2 as YFSETQ. For the CDR3, the DNA is TGCGCCAGCAGCTTGGGACATCCGAACACCGGGGAGCTGTTTTTT. The encoded protein is CASSLGHPNTGELFF.

This chain uses TRBV2 with TRBJ1-2; a weak D match, TRBD1 (5 bases). Looked up from germline, CDR1 is SNHLY and CDR2 is FYNNEI. CDR3 length: 15 residues. V lost 3 bases, J lost 7 bases, and 18 bases lay in between. CDR3 residues: CASSDVSRVGFGYTF. CDR3 DNA sequence: TGTGCCAGCAGTGACGTATCCAGGGTGGGCTTTGGCTACACCTTC.

CDR3: CASSQMAQGAGEKLFF. The CDR3 DNA reads as TGCGCCAGCAGCCAAATGGCACAGGGGGCAGGGGAAAAACTGTTTTTT. The chain uses TRBV4-3 and TRBJ1-4; TRBD1 matches at 9 bases. V lost 2 bases, J lost 8 bases, and 9 bases stayed unmatched. Looked up from germline, CDR1 is LGHNA and CDR2 is YSLEER. This CDR3 is built from 16 residues.

The rearrangement uses TRBV30 and TRBJ1-6, with D tentatively TRBD1 (5 bases). The V and J ends lost 1 base and 8 bases respectively, with 12 bases between them. The CDR3 has 14 residues. Germline V gene sequence: CDR1 GTSNPN, CDR2 SVGIG (reference sequence). CDR3 in DNA: TGTGCCTGGAGTGAGCGGGGGTCGGATTCACCCCTCCACTTT. Its protein product is CAWSERGSDSPLHF.

J is TRBJ2-3 and V is TRBV24-1; the D gene is possibly TRBD2 (5 bases). Trimming pared 7 bases from V and 6 bases from J, leaving 16 bases between. This CDR3 region has 14 residues. The germline gives CDR1 KGHDR, CDR2 SFDVKD. This CDR3 reads CATSERALSDTQYF. The DNA of the CDR3 is TGTGCCACCAGCGAGAGGGCCCTAAGCGATACGCAGTATTTT.

The chain joins TRBV11-2 to TRBJ2-2; TRBD1 aligns across 9 bases. CDR1 is SGHAT, CDR2 FQNNGV, per germline. After removal of 4 bases from V and 5 bases from J, the junction contained 8 bases not matched to a gene. The CDR3 runs to 16 residues. CDR3 in DNA: TGTGCCAGCAGCTCACCGGGACAGGGCCGGACCGGGGAGCTGTTTTTT. It translates to CASSSPGQGRTGELFF.

The J gene is TRBJ1-3, the V gene TRBV15; tentative D call: TRBD1 (6 bases). CDR1 and CDR2 from the germline V gene are LNHNV and YYDKDF (reference sequence). The CDR3 spans 13 residues. Trimming removed 10 bases at V and 4 bases at J, with 14 bases between. The CDR3 coding sequence is TGTGCCAGTCGAGCAGGGGCCGGAAACACCATATATTTT. Residues: CASRAGAGNTIYF.